The 13 T cell receptor beta chains below were found in one sample sequenced in a study of T cells in Graves' hyperthyroidism and ophthalmopathy. Using RNA transcripts as the source, TCR beta CDR3 regions were amplified. HTBI primers were used for first-round RT-PCR of the TCR CDR3. TCRdb analysed the multiplex PCR reads with MiXCR anew, one entry per CDR3 protein. This table holds 640,000 or so distinct CDR3 sequences, roughly 14% found once. The material sequenced was blood. These receptors all come from a woman aged 40 to 50 with Graves' ophthalmopathy.

In this sample, this clonotype turned up many times. J is TRBJ2-2 and V is TRBV5-1, with 15 bases matching TRBD2. Germline V gives CDR1 SGHRS, CDR2 YFSETQ. The CDR3 totals 17 residues. J gave up 8 bases and V 4 bases, and 9 bases lay outside the gene matches. The CDR3 loop is CASSPWTSGRAIGELFF. The CDR3 nucleotides read TGCGCCAGCAGCCCCTGGACTAGCGGGAGGGCCATAGGGGAGCTGTTTTTT.

V usage is TRBV29-1 and J usage is TRBJ1-2, with unresolved D. Germline CDR1 SQVTM, CDR2 ANQGSEA. The CDR3 sequence is 12 residues long. V dropped 6 bases and J dropped 2 bases, with 10 bases sitting between them. The CDR3 is CSVGDNNYGYTF. The CDR3 DNA reads as TGCAGCGTCGGGGATAACAACTATGGCTACACCTTC.

This clonotype was observed at least ten times. The chain links TRBV5-1 to TRBJ1-2; D might be TRBD1 (5 bases). CDR1 is SGHRS and CDR2 is YFSETQ in the germline V gene. The CDR3 runs 15 residues. Trimming took 0 bases from V and 2 from J, leaving 11 bases between them. In DNA form, the CDR3 reads TGCGCCAGCAGCTTGGTCGGGGGTCAAAACTATGGCTACACCTTC. It translates to CASSLVGGQNYGYTF.

This clonotype came up many times. The chain recombines TRBV12-3 or TRBV12-4 with TRBJ1-5; D perhaps matches TRBD1 (5 bases). CDR3 size: 12 residues. Deletions cut 6 bases from V and 2 bases from J, with 5 bases between. CDR3 loop: CASRQGNQPQHF. In DNA form, the CDR3 reads TGTGCCAGCAGACAGGGCAATCAGCCCCAGCATTTT.

This chain uses TRBV2 with TRBJ2-2, with a tentative D call TRBD1 (5 bases). Germline CDR1 reads SNHLY; CDR2 reads FYNNEI. The CDR3 loop spans 13 amino acids. Between the trimmed V and J ends, which lost 7 bases and 7 bases, there was a span of 13 bases. The CDR3 sequence: CASTLQGGGELFF. In nucleotides, the CDR3 is TGTGCCAGCACCCTCCAGGGTGGCGGGGAGCTGTTTTTT.

Only a few counts were recorded for this clonotype. This chain connects TRBV5-6 to TRBJ1-2, with D tentatively TRBD1 (6 bases). The CDR3 consists of 15 residues. CDR1 SGHDT and CDR2 YYEEEE come from the germline V gene. Trimming shortened V by 0 bases and J by 2 bases, and 11 bases separated the two germline ends. The CDR3 region is CASSLVETGNYGYTF. CDR3 nucleotides: TGTGCCAGCAGCTTGGTGGAGACAGGAAACTATGGCTACACCTTC.

In this sample, this clonotype turned up a few times. This chain links TRBV14 with TRBJ2-7; TRBD2 agrees at 7 bases. V lost 3 bases, J lost 3 bases, and 2 bases stayed unmatched. The CDR3 has 13 amino acids. Looked up from germline, CDR1 is SGHDN and CDR2 is FVKESK. The CDR3 DNA reads as TGTGCCAGCAGCCAGGCTAGCGGCTACGAGCAGTACTTC. Amino acid sequence: CASSQASGYEQYF.

This clonotype has a count of ten or more. V and J are TRBV18 and TRBJ1-5; a weak D match, TRBD1 (6 bases). CDR1 is KGHSH, CDR2 LQKENI, per germline. The V gene lost 6 bases and the J gene lost 4 bases, with 19 bases spanning the gap. The CDR3 has 16 amino acids. Here the CDR3 DNA reads TGTGCCAGCTCTACCTCCGAGGGGGGAGGAAATCAGCCCCAGCATTTT. It yields the protein CASSTSEGGGNQPQHF.

The J gene is TRBJ1-5, the V gene TRBV28, with unresolved D. Per germline, CDR1 MDHEN and CDR2 SYDVKM. The CDR3 is 14 amino acids. The V end lost 7 bases, the J end lost 5 bases, and 15 bases lay between the germline ends. The CDR3 DNA is TGTGCCAGCACCTCGGGTCAGGTTGATCAGCCCCAGCATTTT. Amino acids: CASTSGQVDQPQHF.

This clonotype was seen many times. This rearrangement joins TRBV6-5 to TRBJ2-7; 16 positions agree with TRBD2. Germline V gene sequence: CDR1 MNHEY, CDR2 SVGAGI. The length of the CDR3 is 17 residues. Trimming removed 2 bases from V and 2 bases from J; junction bases left unmatched: 3. Here the CDR3 reads CASSYRGTSGRAYEQYF. CDR3 bases: TGTGCCAGCAGTTACAGGGGGACTAGCGGGAGGGCCTACGAGCAGTACTTC.

This clonotype was seen ten or more times. The J gene is TRBJ1-5, the V gene TRBV6-1, with D perhaps matching TRBD1 (5 bases). CDR3 length: 15 amino acids. Germline assignment: CDR1 MNHNS and CDR2 SASEGT. V was clipped by 2 bases and J by 3 bases, with 11 bases between them. The CDR3 bases are TGTGCCAGCAGTGAATCAGGGAGAGACAATCAGCCCCAGCATTTT. Translated, it gives CASSESGRDNQPQHF.

On this clonotype: The junction departs from the called germline gene at one end, perhaps through a read error. This chain links TRBV7-3 with TRBJ2-7; 9 bases fit TRBD1. The CDR3 has 20 residues. Germline assignment: CDR1 SGHTA and CDR2 FQGTGA. CDR3 amino acids: CASSLKGDRDRAPNTYEQYF. In nucleotides, the CDR3 is TGCGCCAGCAGCTTAAAAGGCGATCGGGACAGGGCCCCTAATACCTACGAGCAGTACTTC.

In this sample, this clonotype turned up many times. This rearrangement joins TRBV7-2 to TRBJ2-5; 7 bases fit TRBD2. Germline-derived CDR1 and CDR2 are SGHTA and FQGNSA. Losses at the gene ends were 5 bases for V and 5 bases for J; bases not matched to a gene: 11. There are 15 residues in the CDR3. CDR3 region: CASSGGGQRGETQYF. CDR3 coding DNA: TGTGCCAGCAGCGGGGGAGGCCAGCGGGGCGAGACCCAGTACTTC.